These 32 T cell receptor beta chains were all obtained from the same sample, sequenced in a study of blood T cell repertoires in COVID-19. The repertoire was sequenced with immunoSEQ multiplex PCR; TCRdb's copy has only in-frame clones and lacks some. Among some 130,000 clones listed, 65% to 90% were seen once. Sequencing was carried out using peripheral blood. All receptors come from a woman in her sixties or seventies with active or convalescent COVID-19.

This clone appeared a single time. The chain carries TRBV28 and TRBJ2-2, with D possibly being TRBD2 (6 bases). CDR1 is MDHEN, CDR2 SYDVKM, per germline. Trimming stripped 7 bases from V and 1 base from J, with 16 bases between. The CDR3 is made up of 16 amino acids. The CDR3 is CASTSETLRNTGELFF. CDR3 in DNA: TGTGCCAGCACTAGCGAGACCTTGAGGAACACCGGGGAGCTGTTTTTT.

The J gene is TRBJ2-1, the V gene TRBV7-2, with D possibly TRBD2 on 5 matching bases. V dropped 3 bases and J dropped 7 bases, with 10 bases sitting between them. Germline lookup yields CDR1 SGHTA and CDR2 FQGNSA. The CDR3 is made up of 13 amino acids. CDR3 DNA sequence: TGTGCCAGCAGCTTTAGCGTCGGGAATGAGCAGTTCTTC. It codes for CASSFSVGNEQFF.

The rearrangement links TRBV7-2 to TRBJ2-2; D is perhaps TRBD2 (5 bases). CDR3 length equals 15 residues. Trimming left V 0 bases short and J 6 bases short, with 11 bases between. Germline V gene sequence: CDR1 SGHTA, CDR2 FQGNSA. CDR3: CASSLARVLAGELFF. The DNA of the CDR3 is TGTGCCAGCAGCTTAGCGAGGGTTTTAGCCGGGGAGCTGTTTTTT.

V gene TRBV7-2 combines with J gene TRBJ2-3, with TRBD2 identical over 9 bases. From germline, CDR1 is SGHTA and CDR2 FQGNSA. The CDR3 covers 15 residues. V lost 8 bases to trimming and J lost 2 bases; unmatched junction nucleotides: 8. CDR3 DNA: TGTGCCAGCGGTACACTAGCGGGTTTCACAGATACGCAGTATTTT. It specifies CASGTLAGFTDTQYF.

This clone was observed once. The V call is TRBV28, the J call TRBJ2-5; TRBD1 matches 7 bases. V trimming: 3 bases; J trimming: 2 bases; junction bases outside the gene matches: 3. This CDR3 region has 14 residues. Germline CDR1 is MDHEN and CDR2 is SYDVKM. CDR3 coding DNA: TGTGCCAGCAGTTTTCGGGGACAGCAAGAGACCCAGTACTTC. The encoded protein is CASSFRGQQETQYF.

CDR3 loop: CASSPQGASNYGYTF. The CDR3 DNA follows: TGTGCCAGCTCACCCCAGGGTGCCTCTAACTATGGCTACACCTTC. The rearrangement links TRBV18 to TRBJ1-2; possible D gene TRBD1, 5 bases. The CDR3 length is 15 residues. V lost 3 bases to trimming and J lost 0 bases, with 11 bases between them. CDR1 and CDR2 (germline): KGHSH, LQKENI.

The CDR3 protein is CASSNIAGASYNEQFF. The CDR3 DNA is TGTGCCAGCAGTAATATTGCGGGGGCCTCCTACAATGAGCAGTTCTTC. This chain joins TRBV7-6 and TRBJ2-1, with D tentatively TRBD2 (7 bases). This CDR3 has 16 amino acids. The germline gives CDR1 SGHVS, CDR2 FNYEAQ. Trimming stripped 6 bases from V and 0 bases from J, with 15 bases between.

The genes are TRBV7-8 and TRBJ2-5, with a weak D call TRBD1 (5 bases). V was pared by 7 bases and J by 2 bases, with 14 bases between. Germline CDR1 and CDR2: SGHVS and FQNEAQ. The CDR3 totals 14 residues. The CDR3 here is CASTLTVLQETQYF. The CDR3 DNA follows: TGTGCCAGCACCCTGACAGTCCTTCAAGAGACCCAGTACTTC.

This clone has just a few counts. The chain recombines TRBV9 with TRBJ2-7, with a tentative D call TRBD2 (5 bases). V shed 0 bases and J shed 2 bases, with 12 bases lying between them. The CDR3 consists of 15 residues. The germline V gene encodes CDR1 SGDLS and CDR2 YYNGEE. The CDR3 nucleotides are TGTGCCAGCAGCGTAGGAGGAGGATTCCCCTACGAGCAGTACGTC. Its protein is CASSVGGGFPYEQYV.

The J gene is TRBJ1-6, the V gene TRBV28; no definite D call. This CDR3 has 12 amino acids. Germline V gives CDR1 MDHEN, CDR2 SYDVKM. V dropped 8 bases and J dropped 10 bases, with 12 bases sitting between them. The CDR3 is CASGTAPSPLHF. The DNA of the CDR3 is TGTGCCAGCGGCACCGCCCCCTCACCCCTCCACTTT.

The chain is built from TRBV19 and TRBJ2-7; TRBD2 is a possible D gene (6 bases). The CDR3 sequence is 15 residues long. Trimming removed 5 bases from V and 6 bases from J, with 20 bases in between. Germline CDR1 and CDR2: LNHDA and SQIVND (reference sequence). CDR3 coding DNA: TGTGCCAGTAGTCCCTCGGGTATAGGAGGGGTCGAGCAGTACTTC. It codes for CASSPSGIGGVEQYF.

The chain links TRBV28 to TRBJ1-2; D possibly corresponds to TRBD1 (5 bases). The ends were cut back, 6 bases at V and 0 bases at J, with 17 bases in the middle. Germline lookup yields CDR1 MDHEN and CDR2 SYDVKM. The CDR3 contains 16 residues. The CDR3 reads CASRLTGQVSNYGYTF. DNA of the CDR3: TGTGCCAGCAGGCTTACTGGACAAGTCTCTAACTATGGCTACACCTTC.

J is TRBJ1-2 and V is TRBV19, with D possibly being TRBD1 (6 bases). Looked up from germline, CDR1 is LNHDA and CDR2 is SQIVND (reference sequence). The CDR3 extends over 13 amino acids. Trimming left V 4 bases short and J 6 bases short, with 12 bases between. The CDR3 region is CASSRPGENGYTF. Here the CDR3 DNA reads TGTGCCAGTAGTAGACCAGGGGAGAATGGCTACACCTTC.

The V call is TRBV28, the J call TRBJ1-5; TRBD1 agrees at 11 bases. This CDR3 contains 14 residues. Germline V gene sequence: CDR1 MDHEN, CDR2 SYDVKM. Trimming at V came to 6 bases and at J to 7 bases, leaving 5 bases not matched to a gene. CDR3: CASRDRGLLQPQHF. CDR3 sequence (DNA): TGTGCCAGCAGGGACAGGGGGCTTCTGCAGCCCCAGCATTTT.

The chain combines TRBV9 with TRBJ1-4; D is undetermined. The CDR3 is 14 amino acids. Trimming took off 0 bases at V and 7 bases at J, with 10 bases between the two ends. CDR1 is SGDLS and CDR2 is YYNGEE in the germline V gene. Written as DNA, the CDR3 is TGTGCCAGCAGCGTAGCTCGGGAAGGTGAAAAACTGTTTTTT. Its protein is CASSVAREGEKLFF.

Only one count was recorded for this clone. V is TRBV2 and J is TRBJ1-4; TRBD1 is a possible D gene (6 bases). There are 13 residues in the CDR3. The germline V and J ends were trimmed by 2 bases and 8 bases, with 9 bases remaining between them. Germline CDR1 reads SNHLY; CDR2 reads FYNNEI. The CDR3 DNA sequence: TGTGCCAGCAGTGAAACAGGGAGAGAAAAACTGTTTTTT. Residues: CASSETGREKLFF.

This CDR3 is CASSRGQGAPTF. The CDR3 nucleotides are TGTGCCAGCAGCCGGGGACAGGGGGCCCCTACCTTC. This chain uses TRBV3-1 (or the pseudogene TRBV3-2) with TRBJ1-2; TRBD1 aligns across 12 bases. Per the germline V gene, CDR1 is LGHDT and CDR2 is YNNKEL (reference sequence). Losses at the gene ends were 4 bases for V and 14 bases for J; bases not matched to a gene: 5. The CDR3 has 12 residues.

The chain couples TRBV7-9 to TRBJ1-3; tentatively, D is TRBD1 (5 bases). The CDR3 is 14 amino acids. Germline V CDR1 and CDR2: SEHNR, FQNEAQ (reference sequence). Trimming left V 4 bases short and J 4 bases short, with 11 bases between. For the CDR3, the DNA is TGTGCCAGCAGCTCTAGGACACTCGGAAACACCATATATTTT. Protein sequence: CASSSRTLGNTIYF.

V usage is TRBV3-1 (or the pseudogene TRBV3-2) and J usage is TRBJ2-3; D is perhaps TRBD2 (5 bases). V was clipped by 0 bases and J by 0 bases, with 10 bases between them. The CDR3 is 16 amino acids. Germline CDR1 is LGHDT and CDR2 is YNNKEL (reference sequence). CDR3 DNA: TGTGCCAGCAGCCAAGATTTGGGGAGTAGCACAGATACGCAGTATTTT. As protein: CASSQDLGSSTDTQYF.

The chain combines TRBV29-1 with TRBJ1-1, with a weak D call TRBD1 (6 bases). From germline, CDR1 is SQVTM and CDR2 ANQGSEA. The CDR3 totals 13 residues. Trimming removed 4 bases from V and 1 base from J, with 10 bases in between. CDR3 sequence (DNA): TGCAGCGTTGTCAGGGGTCGGAACACTGAAGCTTTCTTT. This translates into CSVVRGRNTEAFF.

This clone was seen a single time. J is TRBJ2-6 and V is TRBV23-1; D may be TRBD1 (7 bases). TRBV23-1 is reported as an ORF; its role is uncertain. V lost 9 bases and J lost 2, with 17 bases in between. This CDR3 region has 16 residues. The CDR3 bases are TGCGCCAGGGGGCAGGGGGGATTACCTGGGGCCAACGTCCTGACTTTC. Translating gives CARGQGGLPGANVLTF.

The rearrangement joins TRBV5-8 to TRBJ1-2; a possible D gene is TRBD1 (6 bases). CDR1 and CDR2 (germline): SGHTS, YDEGEE. The length of the CDR3 is 16 residues. V was clipped by 7 bases and J by 8 bases, with 27 bases between them. CDR3 loop: CASGLGQTATTGGYTF. In nucleotides, the CDR3 is TGTGCCAGCGGACTCGGACAGACAGCGACAACGGGCGGCTACACCTTC. The full variable domain, its missing parts supplied by reference TRBV5-8 and TRBJ1-2, is EAGVTQSPTHLIKTRGQQATLRCSPISGHTSVYWYQQALGLGLQFLLWYDEGEERNRGNFPPRFSGRQFPNYSSELNVNALELEDSALYLCASGLGQTATTGGYTFGSGTRLTVV.

The chain has TRBV3-1 (or the pseudogene TRBV3-2) and TRBJ2-3; D not resolved. There are 14 residues in the CDR3. Looked up from germline, CDR1 is LGHDT and CDR2 is YNNKEL (reference sequence). The germline V and J ends were trimmed by 4 bases and 4 bases, with 12 bases remaining between them. Here the CDR3 DNA reads TGTGCCAGCAGCCGATCTAGTGTAGCAGATACGCAGTATTTT. Its protein product is CASSRSSVADTQYF.

The chain joins TRBV5-1 to TRBJ2-5; 8 bases are a match to TRBD1. V shed 5 bases and J 3 bases; nucleotides not matched to a gene: 9. The V gene's germline CDR1 is SGHRS and CDR2 YFSETQ. CDR3 length equals 15 residues. CDR3 sequence reads: CASRHTPGQEETQYF. CDR3 sequence (DNA): TGCGCCAGCAGACACACTCCGGGACAGGAAGAGACCCAGTACTTC.

The J gene is TRBJ2-7, the V gene TRBV5-1, with D maybe TRBD1 (5 bases). Germline CDR1 and CDR2: SGHRS and YFSETQ. The CDR3 runs to 14 residues. Trimming removed 4 bases from V and 0 bases from J, with 11 bases in between. The CDR3 loop reads CASSLGRVSYEQYF. CDR3 DNA sequence: TGCGCCAGCAGCCTGGGCAGGGTCTCCTACGAGCAGTACTTC.

The chain recombines TRBV7-3 with TRBJ2-5; 10 bases fit TRBD2. The CDR3 extends over 16 amino acids. V lost 0 bases to trimming and J lost 2 bases; unmatched junction nucleotides: 3. The germline V gene has CDR1 SGHTA and CDR2 FQGTGA. CDR3 in amino acids: CASSLTTSGPQETQYF. In DNA form, the CDR3 reads TGTGCCAGCAGCTTAACGACTAGCGGGCCGCAAGAGACCCAGTACTTC.

The rearrangement joins TRBV3-1 (or the pseudogene TRBV3-2) to TRBJ2-1; perhaps TRBD2 as D (6 bases). This CDR3 is 12 amino acids long. Germline-derived CDR1 and CDR2 are LGHDT and YNNKEL (reference sequence). V was pared by 3 bases and J by 11 bases, with 11 bases between. Here the CDR3 DNA reads TGTGCCAGCAGCCATCCGGGACTGAAGCAGTTCTTC. Residues: CASSHPGLKQFF.

The genes are TRBV5-6 and TRBJ2-2; TRBD1 matches at 7 bases. This CDR3 region has 14 residues. Unmatched junction bases numbered 2, after V lost 2 bases and J lost 4 bases. Germline assignment: CDR1 SGHDT and CDR2 YYEEEE. The CDR3 DNA reads as TGTGCCAGCAGCTTAACAGGGGTCACCGGGGAGCTGTTTTTT. Translating it yields CASSLTGVTGELFF.

This clone was observed a few times. J is TRBJ2-3 and V is TRBV28, with 10 bases that match TRBD2. The ends lost 5 bases at V and 6 bases at J; junction bases unmatched: 11. Looked up from germline, CDR1 is MDHEN and CDR2 is SYDVKM. The CDR3 contains 16 residues. CDR3 region: CASSRSGAGGLDTQYF. The DNA for the CDR3 is TGTGCCAGCAGTCGCTCTGGAGCGGGGGGGCTCGATACGCAGTATTTT.

This clone has a single count. The chain carries TRBV11-2 and TRBJ2-5; 7 nucleotides line up with TRBD2. Looked up from germline, CDR1 is SGHAT and CDR2 is FQNNGV. The CDR3 contains 16 residues. J lost 2 bases, V lost 4 bases, and 10 bases had no gene match. The CDR3 DNA is TGTGCCAGCAGCTGGACGACCGGGGGGACGCAAGAGACCCAGTACTTC. This sequence encodes CASSWTTGGTQETQYF.

The J gene is TRBJ1-2, the V gene TRBV29-1; 9 bases fit TRBD1. The CDR3 consists of 12 residues. Germline V gene lookup returns CDR1 SQVTM and CDR2 ANQGSEA. V trimming: 7 bases; J trimming: 2 bases; junction bases outside the gene matches: 2. The chain's CDR3 is CSGTGGNYGYTF. DNA of the CDR3: TGCAGCGGAACAGGGGGCAACTATGGCTACACCTTC. The complete variable domain, with remaining parts taken from reference TRBV29-1 and TRBJ1-2, reads SAVISQKPSRDICQRGTSLTIQCQVDSQVTMMFWYRQQPGQSLTLIATANQGSEATYESGFVIDKFPISRPNLTFSTLTVSNMSPEDSSIYLCSGTGGNYGYTFGSGTRLTVV.

This sequence joins TRBV19 and TRBJ2-3; D is unresolved. Germline CDR1 reads LNHDA; CDR2 reads SQIVND (reference sequence). This CDR3 has 14 amino acids. With 2 bases removed from V and 4 bases from J, the gap between germline ends came to 10 bases. CDR3 DNA sequence: TGTGCCAGTAGTATAAACGGTTTGGCAGATACGCAGTATTTT. It translates to CASSINGLADTQYF.